Detailed here is one TCR beta chain. The data belong to a study of T-cell reconstitution after alpha-beta-depleted transplantation in children. Unique molecular identifiers were built into the TCRbeta library. TCRdb reanalysed the PCR reads using MiXCR and keeps one entry per CDR3 protein. The data hold some 640,000 distinct CDR3 sequences, with 16% observed a single time. V was pared by 5 bases and J by 5 bases, with 10 bases between. Germline lookup yields CDR1 SEHNR and CDR2 FQNEAQ (reference sequence). The CDR3 contains 12 residues. Sequencing used PBMCs from the stem cell graft donor, obtained from the stem cell graft. V and J are TRBV7-9 and TRBJ2-7; D uncertain. This TCR derives from a human donor who donated a stem cell graft to a child with acute myeloid leukemia. The CDR3 DNA follows: TGTGCCAGCAGCCAAGTGCAGAACGAGCAGTACTTC. This sequence encodes CASSQVQNEQYF.